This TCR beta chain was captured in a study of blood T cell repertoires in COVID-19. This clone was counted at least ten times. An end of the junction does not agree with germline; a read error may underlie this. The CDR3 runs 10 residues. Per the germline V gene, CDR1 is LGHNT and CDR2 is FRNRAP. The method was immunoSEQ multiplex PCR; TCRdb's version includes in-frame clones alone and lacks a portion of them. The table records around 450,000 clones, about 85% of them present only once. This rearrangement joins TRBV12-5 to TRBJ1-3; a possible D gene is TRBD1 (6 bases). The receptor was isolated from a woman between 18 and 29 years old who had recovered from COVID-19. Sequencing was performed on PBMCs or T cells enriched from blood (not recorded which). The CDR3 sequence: CASGLGTADF. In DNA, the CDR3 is TGTGCTAGTGGTTTGGGGACAGCGGATTTT.